The rows below give T cell receptor beta chains drawn from one sample of a study of shared clonotypes between healthy human individuals. The protocol was immunoSEQ multiplex PCR, while the TCRdb copy is restricted to in-frame clones and leaves out a portion. In the table there are about 1 million clones, 75% of which are singletons. The material sequenced was memory CD4+ T cells sorted from blood. The receptors come from a man between 18 and 29 years old in good health. Each CDR3 is given with its conserved first and last residue. Fields, in order: clone size, J gene, V gene, D gene, CDR3 protein, CDR3 DNA. D genes are given only for firm matches. Expanded clones are given a class, and other clones once, few, many or no size at all.

size: -
J: TRBJ1-1
V: TRBV11-2
D: -
CDR3: CASSKSPGTNAEAFF
DNA: TGTGCCAGCAGTAAATCCCCCGGGACGAACGCTGAAGCTTTCTTT

size: -
J: TRBJ2-7
V: TRBV18
D: TRBD1
CDR3: CASSPRETGLGYEQYF
DNA: TGTGCCAGCTCACCTCGAGAGACAGGGCTCGGTTACGAGCAGTACTTC

size: -
J: TRBJ2-3
V: TRBV4-3
D: TRBD2
CDR3: CASSQGGTSGRTARDTQYF
DNA: TGCGCCAGCAGCCAAGGGGGGACTAGCGGGAGGACTGCCCGTGATACGCAGTATTTT

size: -
J: TRBJ2-5
V: TRBV5-1
D: TRBD2
CDR3: CASSSGGPEGETQYF
DNA: TGCGCCAGCAGCAGCGGGGGACCTGAGGGGGAGACCCAGTACTTC

size: -
J: TRBJ2-1
V: TRBV21-1
D: -
CDR3: CASIQLGGSSYNEQFF
DNA: TGTGCCAGCATTCAACTGGGGGGTAGCTCCTACAATGAGCAGTTCTTC

size: -
J: TRBJ1-5
V: TRBV18
D: -
CDR3: CASSLSLDNQPQHF
DNA: TGTGCCAGCTCACTCTCATTGGATAATCAGCCCCAGCATTTT

size: -
J: TRBJ1-6
V: TRBV11-2
D: -
CDR3: CASSPAGPNSPLHF
DNA: TGTGCCAGCAGCCCGGCGGGGCCGAATTCACCCCTCCACTTT

size: -
J: TRBJ2-1
V: TRBV6-1
D: TRBD2
CDR3: CASSELAGGSGNEQFF
DNA: TGTGCCAGCAGTGAACTGGCGGGAGGGAGTGGGAATGAGCAGTTCTTC

size: once
J: TRBJ2-1
V: TRBV9
D: -
CDR3: CASSVVAEGYNEQFF
DNA: TGTGCCAGCAGCGTAGTAGCCGAGGGTTACAATGAGCAGTTCTTC

size: many
J: TRBJ1-4
V: TRBV11-2
D: TRBD1
CDR3: CASSRGVAGQGEKLFF
DNA: TGTGCCAGCAGCCGGGGAGTTGCGGGACAGGGCGAAAAACTGTTTTTT

size: -
J: TRBJ2-5
V: TRBV5-1
D: -
CDR3: CASRPGFQRSSGMETQYF
DNA: TGCGCCAGCAGGCCTGGGTTCCAGCGGAGCTCCGGGATGGAGACCCAGTACTTC

size: -
J: TRBJ2-3
V: TRBV5-1
D: TRBD2
CDR3: CASSFGSGGGAGDTQYF
DNA: TGCGCCAGCAGCTTCGGATCTGGCGGGGGGGCTGGAGATACGCAGTATTTT

size: -
J: TRBJ2-5
V: TRBV5-4
D: TRBD2
CDR3: CASSSSGGGTQYF
DNA: TGTGCCAGCAGTTCCTCCGGGGGGGGTACCCAGTACTTC

size: -
J: TRBJ1-4
V: TRBV5-1
D: -
CDR3: CASSLAVGDEKLFF
DNA: TGCGCCAGCAGCTTGGCCGTGGGGGATGAAAAACTGTTTTTT

size: -
J: TRBJ1-2
V: TRBV5-1
D: -
CDR3: CASSPLGSPNYGYTF
DNA: TGCGCCAGCAGCCCCTTAGGCTCACCTAACTATGGCTACACCTTC

size: -
J: TRBJ2-1
V: TRBV9
D: TRBD1
CDR3: CASSVGQGDRGFSYNEQFF
DNA: TGTGCCAGCAGCGTAGGGCAAGGGGACAGGGGTTTCTCCTACAATGAGCAGTTCTTC

size: once
J: TRBJ1-1
V: TRBV18
D: TRBD1
CDR3: CASSRRDSFSYTEAFF
DNA: TGTGCCAGCTCTCGTAGGGACAGTTTCTCGTACACTGAAGCTTTCTTT

size: -
J: TRBJ1-2
V: TRBV4-1
D: -
CDR3: CASSLHPQGNVKGYTF
DNA: TGCGCCAGCAGCCTTCATCCCCAGGGTAATGTAAAGGGCTACACCTTC

size: -
J: TRBJ1-6
V: TRBV15
D: -
CDR3: CATSRDKGDNSPLHF
DNA: TGTGCCACCAGCAGAGATAAGGGCGATAATTCACCCCTCCACTTT

size: few
J: TRBJ2-4
V: TRBV6-6
D: -
CDR3: CASRQDKRNIQYF
DNA: TGTGCCAGCAGACAGGACAAGAGAAACATTCAGTACTTC

size: -
J: TRBJ2-4
V: TRBV9
D: -
CDR3: CASSVGFGGNIQYF
DNA: TGTGCCAGCAGCGTAGGATTCGGGGGAAACATTCAGTACTTC

size: few
J: TRBJ1-5
V: TRBV30
D: -
CDR3: CAWSVADSNQPQHF
DNA: TGTGCCTGGAGTGTGGCGGATAGCAATCAGCCCCAGCATTTT

size: -
J: TRBJ1-1
V: TRBV5-1
D: -
CDR3: CASSQFSGRNTEAFF
DNA: TGCGCCAGCAGCCAATTTTCCGGGCGAAACACTGAAGCTTTCTTT

size: -
J: TRBJ1-4
V: TRBV6-6
D: TRBD1
CDR3: CASSYIPGGARKLFF
DNA: TGTGCCAGCAGTTATATACCAGGGGGCGCTAGAAAACTGTTTTTT

size: -
J: TRBJ2-3
V: TRBV18
D: TRBD2
CDR3: CASSPRASGGRGDTQYF
DNA: TGTGCCAGCTCCCCCAGGGCAAGCGGGGGCCGGGGAGATACGCAGTATTTT

size: -
J: TRBJ1-2
V: TRBV30
D: TRBD1
CDR3: CAWSVRQGAEGYTF
DNA: TGTGCCTGGAGTGTCAGGCAGGGGGCGGAGGGCTACACCTTC

size: -
J: TRBJ2-7
V: TRBV5-6
D: -
CDR3: CASSLIQKSGAYEQYF
DNA: TGTGCCAGCAGCTTAATACAGAAGAGTGGGGCCTACGAGCAGTACTTC

size: -
J: TRBJ2-7
V: TRBV19
D: -
CDR3: CAPRAPGEQYF
DNA: TGTGCCCCCCGGGCTCCGGGCGAGCAGTACTTC

size: -
J: TRBJ2-3
V: TRBV2
D: -
CDR3: CASSLSRPSSHTQYF
DNA: TGTGCCAGCTCCCTTAGCAGGCCGAGCAGCCATACGCAGTATTTT

size: -
J: TRBJ1-3
V: TRBV27
D: -
CDR3: CASRFRPSGNTIYF
DNA: TGTGCCAGCAGGTTTAGGCCCTCTGGAAACACCATATATTTT

size: -
J: TRBJ2-1
V: TRBV14
D: TRBD1
CDR3: CASSRTGGRYNEQFF
DNA: TGTGCCAGCAGCCGAACAGGGGGTCGGTACAATGAGCAGTTCTTC

size: -
J: TRBJ2-5
V: TRBV5-5
D: TRBD2
CDR3: CASSGGLLAGRETQYF
DNA: TGTGCCAGCAGCGGGGGGCTACTAGCGGGAAGAGAGACCCAGTACTTC

size: -
J: TRBJ2-7
V: TRBV5-1
D: TRBD2
CDR3: CASGLGGRLEQYF
DNA: TGCGCCAGCGGCTTGGGCGGGAGACTCGAGCAGTACTTC

size: -
J: TRBJ1-2
V: TRBV29-1
D: -
CDR3: CSVDWGAGYGYTF
DNA: TGCAGCGTTGATTGGGGGGCAGGGTATGGCTACACCTTC

size: -
J: TRBJ2-3
V: TRBV5-4
D: -
CDR3: CASSLRVKAGSATDTQYF
DNA: TGTGCCAGCAGCTTGCGAGTCAAAGCGGGCAGCGCCACAGATACGCAGTATTTT

size: -
J: TRBJ1-5
V: TRBV5-1
D: -
CDR3: CASSLAGNNQPQHF
DNA: TGCGCCAGCAGCTTGGCGGGGAACAATCAGCCCCAGCATTTT

size: few
J: TRBJ1-1
V: TRBV6-5
D: TRBD1
CDR3: CASSTRATGGPEAFF
DNA: TGTGCCAGCAGCACCCGCGCCACAGGGGGACCTGAAGCTTTCTTT

size: -
J: TRBJ2-1
V: TRBV5-1
D: TRBD2
CDR3: CASSAIAGVGYNEQFF
DNA: TGCGCCAGCAGCGCCATAGCGGGAGTAGGATACAATGAGCAGTTCTTC

size: once
J: TRBJ2-1
V: TRBV23-1
D: -
CDR3: CASSQSSSQNGNEQFF
DNA: TGCGCCAGCAGTCAATCGTCTTCCCAGAATGGGAATGAGCAGTTCTTC

size: -
J: TRBJ1-2
V: TRBV6-6
D: -
CDR3: CASSYLEQGSQGYTF
DNA: TGTGCCAGCAGTTACCTAGAACAGGGTTCTCAAGGCTACACCTTC

size: -
J: TRBJ1-3
V: TRBV11-3
D: -
CDR3: CASSLDSSGNTIYF
DNA: TGTGCCAGCAGCTTAGACTCTTCTGGAAACACCATATATTTT

size: -
J: TRBJ2-5
V: TRBV19
D: -
CDR3: CASSMNQETQYF
DNA: TGTGCCAGTAGTATGAACCAAGAGACCCAGTACTTC